The 28 T cell receptor beta chains reported below all come from one sample, sequenced in a study of shared clonotypes between healthy human individuals. Here immunoSEQ multiplex PCR was the method, and the copy in TCRdb shows in-frame clones only, minus some. The sample has approximately 1,000,000 clones, 78% seen once. Sequencing input: memory CD4+ T cells from PBMCs. Subset reported: CD45RA-negative fraction. Receptors were obtained from a man between 18 and 29 years old in good health. Some clones in this sample may be carry-over from other donors' samples.

This chain joins TRBV7-8 and TRBJ2-3, with 10 bases identical to TRBD2. In germline, CDR1 is SGHVS, CDR2 FQNEAQ. The CDR3 consists of 16 residues. The J segment lost 11 bases and the V segment lost 0 bases, leaving 11 bases of the junction unmatched. In DNA, the CDR3 is TGTGCCAGCAGCTTAGCCTCACTAGCGGGGCCCGGGGGGCAGTATTTT. Protein sequence: CASSLASLAGPGGQYF.

In the case of this clone: Just one base apart from a much larger clone, this may be a read error. The sample contains more than one DNA sequence encoding this CDR3. This chain uses TRBV11-2 with TRBJ2-5; D ambiguous. V was cut by 1 base and J by 5 bases, with 5 bases left in between. Germline V gene lookup returns CDR1 SGHAT and CDR2 FQNNGV. The CDR3 runs 12 residues. CDR3 region: CASSLVGETQYF. The CDR3 DNA is TGTGCCAGCAGCTTAGTTGGGGAGACCCAGTACTTC.

The J gene is TRBJ1-1, the V gene TRBV11-1; unclear D gene. CDR3 length: 16 residues. Germline V gene sequence: CDR1 SGHAT, CDR2 FQDESV (reference sequence). Trimming took off 2 bases at V and 2 bases at J, with 15 bases between the two ends. The CDR3 loop is CASSLKLTADNTEAFF. Here the CDR3 DNA reads TGTGCCAGCAGCTTAAAATTGACGGCAGATAACACTGAAGCTTTCTTT.

This chain links TRBV28 with TRBJ1-1; unclear D gene. The V end was cut by 7 bases, the J end by 3 bases, with 12 bases between. CDR3 length equals 13 residues. Per germline, CDR1 MDHEN and CDR2 SYDVKM. The CDR3: CASNPSGDTEAFF. The CDR3 DNA is TGTGCCAGCAACCCTTCGGGTGACACTGAAGCTTTCTTT. Drawing the rest from reference TRBV28 and TRBJ1-1, the complete variable domain is DVKVTQSSRYLVKRTGEKVFLECVQDMDHENMFWYRQDPGLGLRLIYFSYDVKMKEKGDIPEGYSVSREKKERFSLILESASTNQTSMYLCASNPSGDTEAFFGQGTRLTVV.

The chain uses TRBV5-1 and TRBJ2-3; D remains unclear. The CDR3 is 15 amino acids. CDR1 is SGHRS, CDR2 YFSETQ, per germline. V lost 0 bases to trimming and J lost 3 bases, with 11 bases between them. The CDR3 DNA reads as TGCGCCAGCAGCTTGGATGGGGTAGGGACAGATACGCAGTATTTT. It encodes CASSLDGVGTDTQYF.

This sequence joins TRBV28 and TRBJ2-7; 9 bases are a match to TRBD2. From germline, CDR1 is MDHEN and CDR2 SYDVKM. The CDR3 runs 15 residues. Germline trimming cut 5 bases from V and 3 bases from J; bases unmatched to any gene: 8. The CDR3: CASSNPSGEDYEQYF. The CDR3 region has the DNA TGTGCCAGCAGTAATCCTAGCGGGGAAGACTACGAGCAGTACTTC.

This chain connects TRBV5-1 to TRBJ1-2; TRBD1 agrees at 8 bases. Germline lookup yields CDR1 SGHRS and CDR2 YFSETQ. With V trimmed by 0 bases and J by 8 bases, 15 bases remained unmatched. CDR3 length: 17 amino acids. The DNA of the CDR3 is TGCGCCAGCAGCTTGGACAGGACAGGGACCCAAGGGGGCGGCTACACCTTC. As protein: CASSLDRTGTQGGGYTF. Full variable domain (outside the CDR3, taken from reference TRBV5-1 and TRBJ1-2): KAGVTQTPRYLIKTRGQQVTLSCSPISGHRSVSWYQQTPGQGLQFLFEYFSETQRNKGNFPGRFSGRQFSNSRSEMNVSTLELGDSALYLCASSLDRTGTQGGGYTFGSGTRLTVV.

This clone has just a few counts. The rearrangement uses TRBV18 and TRBJ2-7; 8 bases line up with TRBD1. V trimming: 0 bases; J trimming: 6 bases; junction bases outside the gene matches: 7. CDR3 length equals 15 residues. CDR1 KGHSH and CDR2 LQKENI come from the germline V gene. This CDR3 is CASSPPTGQGLEQYF. CDR3 in DNA: TGTGCCAGCTCACCACCCACCGGACAGGGCCTCGAGCAGTACTTC.

The V and J genes are TRBV5-1 and TRBJ1-2; tentatively, D is TRBD1 (5 bases). The CDR3 has 15 residues. V gave up 0 bases and J gave up 7 bases, with 16 bases separating them. In germline, CDR1 is SGHRS, CDR2 YFSETQ. In DNA form, the CDR3 reads TGCGCCAGCAGCTTGGGGTCCAGGGAGGGACGTGGCTACACCTTC. Amino acid sequence: CASSLGSREGRGYTF.

V gene TRBV4-2 combines with J gene TRBJ2-1; 9 bases map to TRBD1. The CDR3 covers 17 residues. CDR1 LGHNA and CDR2 YNFKEQ come from the germline V gene. V trimming: 3 bases; J trimming: 6 bases; junction bases outside the gene matches: 12. CDR3 loop: CASSHRPGTGILNEQFF. The CDR3 DNA reads as TGTGCCAGCAGCCATCGTCCCGGGACAGGGATCCTCAATGAGCAGTTCTTC.

This clone occurred a few times. The chain combines TRBV29-1 with TRBJ2-2; D is unclear. Trimming left V 5 bases short and J 0 bases short, with 4 bases between. There are 12 residues in the CDR3. Looked up from germline, CDR1 is SQVTM and CDR2 is ANQGSEA. The CDR3 DNA reads TGCAGCGTTTCCGCGAACACCGGGGAGCTGTTTTTT. Protein: CSVSANTGELFF.

This chain connects TRBV11-2 to TRBJ2-3, with D tentatively TRBD2 (5 bases). This CDR3 is 18 amino acids long. Germline V gene lookup returns CDR1 SGHAT and CDR2 FQNNGV. V lost 4 bases and J 0 bases, leaving 20 bases between the germline ends. CDR3 sequence reads: CASSSVRRGYSSTDTQYF. CDR3 nucleotide sequence: TGTGCCAGCAGCTCCGTCCGTCGGGGTTACTCTAGCACAGATACGCAGTATTTT.

The chain has TRBV10-3 and TRBJ2-3; 8 positions agree with TRBD2. Germline V gene sequence: CDR1 ENHRY, CDR2 SYGVKD. Trimming at V came to 6 bases and at J to 5 bases, leaving 13 bases not matched to a gene. This CDR3 contains 16 residues. CDR3 DNA sequence: TGTGCCATCAGCGAGAGAGCGGGAGATAGAGGAGATACGCAGTATTTT. It yields the protein CAISERAGDRGDTQYF.

The V call is TRBV9, the J call TRBJ1-3; 7 nucleotides line up with TRBD1. The CDR3 extends over 15 amino acids. Germline V lookup: CDR1 SGDLS, CDR2 YYNGEE. The V segment lost 3 bases and the J segment 3 bases; nucleotides outside the gene matches: 6. The CDR3 is CASSATGQVGNTIYF. The CDR3 region has the DNA TGTGCCAGCAGCGCGACAGGACAGGTTGGAAACACCATATATTTT.

V usage is TRBV4-2 and J usage is TRBJ2-6; 10 positions agree with TRBD1. Per the germline V gene, CDR1 is LGHNA and CDR2 is YNFKEQ. This CDR3 is built from 17 residues. Trimming cost V 6 bases and J 0 bases; bases outside gene matches: 5. This CDR3 reads CASSQDRGNSGANVLTF. CDR3 DNA sequence: TGTGCCAGCAGTCAGGACAGGGGGAACTCTGGGGCCAACGTCCTGACTTTC.

This clone was recorded once. The chain carries TRBV28 and TRBJ2-7; the D gene is possibly TRBD2 (5 bases). Germline V lookup: CDR1 MDHEN, CDR2 SYDVKM. This CDR3 spans 13 amino acids. With 6 bases removed from V and 3 bases from J, the gap between germline ends came to 12 bases. CDR3 nucleotide sequence: TGTGCCAGCAGGCCGGGAATCTACTACGAGCAGTACTTC. Translated: CASRPGIYYEQYF.

This clone is a singleton in its sample. The chain employs TRBV5-1 and TRBJ2-2; perhaps TRBD2 as D (7 bases). Trimming cost V 3 bases and J 3 bases, with 9 bases left between them. Germline lookup yields CDR1 SGHRS and CDR2 YFSETQ. The CDR3 length is 14 residues. The CDR3 bases are TGCGCCAGCAGCTGGGGGGGCGACACCGGGGAGCTGTTTTTT. This translates into CASSWGGDTGELFF.

The chain links TRBV19 to TRBJ1-2; 9 bases match TRBD1. J gave up 6 bases and V 10 bases, and 3 bases lay outside the gene matches. The CDR3 is made up of 11 amino acids. Germline CDR1 reads LNHDA; CDR2 reads SQIVND (reference sequence). The CDR3 sequence: CATGQGHGYTF. CDR3 in DNA: TGTGCCACCGGACAGGGGCATGGCTACACCTTC.

The chain carries TRBV7-9 and TRBJ1-2; no firm D call. The CDR3 totals 16 residues. Germline CDR1 SEHNR, CDR2 FQNEAQ (reference sequence). V gave up 1 base and J gave up 0 bases, with 12 bases separating them. This CDR3 reads CASSLGESSANYGYTF. The CDR3 region has the DNA TGTGCCAGCAGCTTAGGGGAAAGTTCAGCTAACTATGGCTACACCTTC. Full variable domain (remainder filled in from reference TRBV7-9 and TRBJ1-2): DTGVSQNPRHKITKRGQNVTFRCDPISEHNRLYWYRQTLGQGPEFLTYFQNEAQLEKSRLLSDRFSAERPKGSFSTLEIQRTEQGDSAMYLCASSLGESSANYGYTFGSGTRLTVV.

The chain couples TRBV7-8 to TRBJ2-7, with a possible D match to TRBD1 (7 bases). This CDR3 is built from 15 residues. Deletions cut 1 base from V and 9 bases from J, with 19 bases between. Germline CDR1 SGHVS, CDR2 FQNEAQ. CDR3 loop: CASSLGVQGGLGQYF. CDR3 DNA: TGTGCCAGCAGCTTAGGTGTGCAGGGGGGATTAGGGCAGTACTTC.

The chain employs TRBV5-1 and TRBJ2-1, with 8 bases lining up with TRBD2. Germline V CDR1 and CDR2: SGHRS, YFSETQ. The ends lost 2 bases at V and 0 bases at J; junction bases unmatched: 1. This CDR3 region has 15 residues. In nucleotides, the CDR3 is TGCGCCAGCAGCTTTAGCGGGAACTCCTACAATGAGCAGTTCTTC. This gives the protein CASSFSGNSYNEQFF.

This chain connects TRBV6-5 to TRBJ1-6; D is undetermined. Germline values: CDR1 MNHEY, CDR2 SVGAGI. Between the trimmed V and J ends, which lost 6 bases and 8 bases, there was a span of 11 bases. This CDR3 region has 13 residues. CDR3 coding DNA: TGTGCCAGCAGGCCCGACAACTATTCACCCCTCCACTTT. Residues: CASRPDNYSPLHF.

This clone was observed a single time. The chain uses TRBV30 and TRBJ1-4; D is undetermined. V was cut by 8 bases and J by 4 bases, with 14 bases left in between. CDR1 is GTSNPN and CDR2 is SVGIG in the germline V gene (reference sequence). The CDR3 is 13 residues long. The CDR3 nucleotides are TGTGCCGAATCGGCCCCCAATAATGAAAAACTGTTTTTT. This encodes CAESAPNNEKLFF.

Many counts were recorded for this clone. This sequence joins TRBV11-2 and TRBJ2-1, with D unclear. CDR1 is SGHAT, CDR2 FQNNGV, per germline. CDR3 length: 15 residues. V shed 1 base and J shed 9 bases, with 16 bases lying between them. CDR3 nucleotide sequence: TGTGCCAGCAGCTTAGCCACTTTTGAATATGGTGAGCAGTTCTTC. It yields the protein CASSLATFEYGEQFF. Together with reference TRBV11-2 and TRBJ2-1, the CDR3 gives the full variable domain: EAGVAQSPRYKIIEKRQSVAFWCNPISGHATLYWYQQILGQGPKLLIQFQNNGVVDDSQLPKDRFSAERLKGVDSTLKIQPAKLEDSAVYLCASSLATFEYGEQFFGPGTRLTVL.

This clone was observed a single time. This chain links TRBV6-1 with TRBJ2-7; 10 nucleotides line up with TRBD1. The V segment lost 6 bases and the J segment 3 bases; nucleotides outside the gene matches: 5. The CDR3 is 14 amino acids. Germline V gene data show CDR1 as MNHNS and CDR2 as SASEGT. The CDR3 is CASRTGQGIYEQYF. The CDR3 bases are TGTGCCAGCAGGACGGGACAGGGGATCTACGAGCAGTACTTC.

The CDR3 loop reads CASSLQAGGSYEQYF. For the CDR3, the DNA is TGCGCCAGCAGCTTGCAAGCAGGGGGCTCCTACGAGCAGTACTTC. The V call is TRBV5-1, the J call TRBJ2-7; TRBD1 matches at 7 bases. Germline CDR1 reads SGHRS; CDR2 reads YFSETQ. This CDR3 is built from 15 residues. Germline trimming cut 1 base from V and 0 bases from J; bases unmatched to any gene: 4.

The V call is TRBV12-1, the J call TRBJ1-2; no DNA check was done on the table's D call, TRBD1. TRBV12-1 is deemed a pseudogene. The CDR3 consists of 14 residues. In DNA form, the CDR3 reads TGTGCCAGCAGCGGGGTGACAGGAAAGGATGGCTACACCTTC. Its protein product is CASSGVTGKDGYTF.

The CDR3 DNA reads as TGTGCCTGGATTCAGGGGCCGAGAAACACTGAAGCTTTCTTT. It specifies CAWIQGPRNTEAFF. V usage is TRBV30 and J usage is TRBJ1-1; D is perhaps TRBD1 (6 bases). V lost 4 bases, J lost 2 bases, and 14 bases lay in between. The CDR3 runs 14 residues. Germline assignment: CDR1 GTSNPN and CDR2 SVGIG (reference sequence).